This T cell receptor (delta chain) is from a study of γδ T cells in repeated Plasmodium falciparum infection. Across the study: Age- and gender-matched Australian children served as comparison for malaria-exposed Malian children. Some Malian samples span acute malaria episodes; others come from no-transmission periods.

TCRdb reprocessed the multiplex PCR reads through CATT. Of roughly 90,000 delta-chain clones listed, approximately 1.4% are singletons. Regarding the study as a whole: Waves of new clonotype selection appeared after repeated controlled infections in Vdelta2-negative, largely Vdelta1+, gammadelta T cells. Compared with Australian children, Malian Vdelta2-negative repertoires seemed more clonal, less diverse, less shared.

A word on this clone: Its antigen is not identified. TCRdb records a much larger clone's protein for this DNA, with a difference at residue 11 that likely arises from a read error; the protein given is the translation of the DNA.

Germline V lookup: CDR1 TSWWSYY, CDR2 QGS. Trimming pared 1 base from V and 3 bases from J, leaving 24 bases between. The CDR3 is made up of 19 amino acids. Bulk repertoires came from Vgamma9/Vdelta2+ or Vdelta2-negative gammadelta T cells flow-sorted from PBMC. The V call is TRDV1, the J call TRDJ1, with a tentative D call TRDD3 (5 bases). The J gene comes from matching the DNA to germline here; TCRdb lacks it. Sequenced sample: gamma-delta T cells from blood. This receptor was taken from a pool of human donors (malaria-infected and uninfected, not separated). DNA for the CDR3: TGTGCTCTTGGGGAACAAGTCCCCTCGGGGACACGTCGCGCCGATAAACTCATCTTT. Encoded protein: CALGEQVPSGTRRADKLIF.